Below, one T cell receptor beta chain is given with its context. At one end, the junction sequence differs from germline, possibly due to a read error. These data originate in a study of blood T cell repertoires in COVID-19. On the study more broadly: Specimens from acute and convalescent COVID-19 originated in the United States, Italy and Spain. Sample material is recorded as cDNA or gDNA derived from T cells, B-cell-depleted T cells, or PBMCs.

CDR3 length: 12 amino acids. Germline CDR1 and CDR2: LNHDA and SQIVND (reference sequence). Per the authors' pipeline: The assay estimated nucleated cells by amplifying reference gene primers. The protocol was immunoSEQ multiplex PCR, while the TCRdb copy is restricted to in-frame clones and leaves out a portion. The V and J calls and clone size come from that table; D and trimming were worked out from the DNA. Of roughly 100,000 clones listed, around 90% were seen once; the top ten hold approximately 15%. The clonotype originates from a middle-aged man with acute or convalescent COVID-19. The sample comprised peripheral blood. V and J are TRBV19 and TRBJ1-2, with 7 bases identical to TRBD1. CDR3 sequence: CASSNRGSGYTF. DNA of the CDR3: TGTGCCAGCAGTAACAGGGGTTCCGGCTACACCTTC. The full variable domain, with the rest looked up from reference TRBV19 and TRBJ1-2, is DGGITQSPKYLFRKEGQNVTLSCEQNLNHDAMYWYRQDPGQGLRLIYYSQIVNDFQKGDIAEGYSVSREKKESFPLTVTSAQKNPTAFYLCASSNRGSGYTFGSGTRLTVV.